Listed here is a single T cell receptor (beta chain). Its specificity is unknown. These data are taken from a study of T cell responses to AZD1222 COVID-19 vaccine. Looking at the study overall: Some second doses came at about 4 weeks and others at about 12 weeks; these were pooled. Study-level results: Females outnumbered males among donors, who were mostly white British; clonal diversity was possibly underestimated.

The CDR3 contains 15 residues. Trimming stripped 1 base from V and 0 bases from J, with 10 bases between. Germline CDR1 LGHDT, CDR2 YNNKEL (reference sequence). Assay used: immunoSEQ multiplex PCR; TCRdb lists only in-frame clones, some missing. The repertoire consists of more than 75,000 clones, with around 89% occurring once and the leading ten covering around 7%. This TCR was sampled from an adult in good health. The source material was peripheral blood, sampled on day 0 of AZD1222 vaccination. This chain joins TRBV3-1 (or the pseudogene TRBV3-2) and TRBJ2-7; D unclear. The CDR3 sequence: CASSQGPRSSYEQYF. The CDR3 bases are TGTGCCAGCAGCCAAGGCCCCAGGAGCTCCTACGAGCAGTACTTC.